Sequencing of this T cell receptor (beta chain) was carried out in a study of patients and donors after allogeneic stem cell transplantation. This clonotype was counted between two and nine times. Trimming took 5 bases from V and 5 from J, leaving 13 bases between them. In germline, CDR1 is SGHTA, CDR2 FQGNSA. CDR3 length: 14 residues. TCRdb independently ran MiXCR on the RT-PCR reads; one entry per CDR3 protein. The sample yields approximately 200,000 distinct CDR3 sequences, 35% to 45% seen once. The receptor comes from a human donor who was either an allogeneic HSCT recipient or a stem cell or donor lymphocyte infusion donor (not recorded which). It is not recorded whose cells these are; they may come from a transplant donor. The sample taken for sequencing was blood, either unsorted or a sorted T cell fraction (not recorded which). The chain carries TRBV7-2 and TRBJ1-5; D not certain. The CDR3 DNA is TGTGCCAGCAGCCCCCAGAGGGTGGATCAGCCCCAGCATTTT. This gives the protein CASSPQRVDQPQHF. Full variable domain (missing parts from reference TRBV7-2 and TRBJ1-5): GAGVSQSPSNKVTEKGKDVELRCDPISGHTALYWYRQSLGQGLEFLIYFQGNSAPDKSGLPSDRFSAERTGGSVSTLTIQRTQQEDSAVYLCASSPQRVDQPQHFGDGTRLSIL.